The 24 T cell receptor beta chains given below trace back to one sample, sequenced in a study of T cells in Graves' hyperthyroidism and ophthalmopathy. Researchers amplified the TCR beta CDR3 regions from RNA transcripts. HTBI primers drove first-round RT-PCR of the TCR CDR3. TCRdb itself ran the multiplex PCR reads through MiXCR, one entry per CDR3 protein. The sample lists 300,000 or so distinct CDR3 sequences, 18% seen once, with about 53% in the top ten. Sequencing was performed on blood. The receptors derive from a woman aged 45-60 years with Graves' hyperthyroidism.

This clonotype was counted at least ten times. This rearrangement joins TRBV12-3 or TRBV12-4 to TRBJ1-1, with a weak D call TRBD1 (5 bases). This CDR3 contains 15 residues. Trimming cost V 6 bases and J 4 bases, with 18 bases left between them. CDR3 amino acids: CASSPSSRVSTEAFF. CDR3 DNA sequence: TGTGCCAGCAGCCCTTCGAGCAGGGTGAGCACTGAAGCTTTCTTT.

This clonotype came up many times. The CDR3 bases are TGTGCCAGCAGCCTAGGGCCGGGGGTGAACACTGAAGCTTTCTTT. Translation: CASSLGPGVNTEAFF. V is TRBV27 and J is TRBJ1-1, with a possible D match to TRBD1 (5 bases). Germline CDR1 is MNHEY and CDR2 is SMNVEV (reference sequence). Trimming shortened V by 6 bases and J by 0 bases, and 14 bases separated the two germline ends. CDR3 length: 15 residues.

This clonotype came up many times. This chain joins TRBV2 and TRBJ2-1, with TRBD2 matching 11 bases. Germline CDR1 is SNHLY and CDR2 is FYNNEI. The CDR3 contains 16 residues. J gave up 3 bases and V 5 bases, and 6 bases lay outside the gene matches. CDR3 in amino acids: CASSLSGRAFYNEQFF. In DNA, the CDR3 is TGTGCCAGCAGTCTTAGCGGGAGGGCCTTCTACAATGAGCAGTTCTTC.

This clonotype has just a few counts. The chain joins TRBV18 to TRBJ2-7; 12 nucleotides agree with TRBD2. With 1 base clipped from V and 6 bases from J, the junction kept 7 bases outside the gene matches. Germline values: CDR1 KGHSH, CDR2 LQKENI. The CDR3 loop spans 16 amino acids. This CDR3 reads CASSPLGLAGTGEQYF. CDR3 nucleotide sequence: TGTGCCAGCTCACCACTTGGACTAGCGGGAACAGGCGAGCAGTACTTC. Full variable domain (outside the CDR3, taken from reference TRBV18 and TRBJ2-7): NAGVMQNPRHLVRRRGQEARLRCSPMKGHSHVYWYRQLPEEGLKFMVYLQKENIIDESGMPKERFSAEFPKEGPSILRIQQVVRGDSAAYFCASSPLGLAGTGEQYFGPGTRLTVT.

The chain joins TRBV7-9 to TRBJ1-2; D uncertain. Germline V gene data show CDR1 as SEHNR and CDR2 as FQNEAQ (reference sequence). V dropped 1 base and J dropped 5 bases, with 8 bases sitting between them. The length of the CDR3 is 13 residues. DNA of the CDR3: TGTGCCAGCAGCTTAGAGGTGATGTATGGCTACACCTTC. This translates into CASSLEVMYGYTF.

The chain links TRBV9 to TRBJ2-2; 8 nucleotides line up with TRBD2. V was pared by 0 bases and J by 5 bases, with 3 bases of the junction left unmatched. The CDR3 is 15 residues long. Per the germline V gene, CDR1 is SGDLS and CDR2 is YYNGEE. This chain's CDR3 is CASSVAGGPTGELFF. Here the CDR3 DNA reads TGTGCCAGCAGCGTAGCGGGAGGGCCAACCGGGGAGCTGTTTTTT.

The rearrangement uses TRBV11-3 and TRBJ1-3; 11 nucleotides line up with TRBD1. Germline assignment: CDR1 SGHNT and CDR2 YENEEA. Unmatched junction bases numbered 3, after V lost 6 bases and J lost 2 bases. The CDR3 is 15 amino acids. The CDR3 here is CASRGQGVAGNTIYF. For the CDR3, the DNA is TGTGCCAGCAGGGGACAGGGGGTCGCTGGAAACACCATATATTTT. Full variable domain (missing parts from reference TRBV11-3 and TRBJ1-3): EAGVVQSPRYKIIEKKQPVAFWCNPISGHNTLYWYLQNLGQGPELLIRYENEEAVDDSQLPKDRFSAERLKGVDSTLKIQPAELGDSAVYLCASRGQGVAGNTIYFGEGSWLTVV.

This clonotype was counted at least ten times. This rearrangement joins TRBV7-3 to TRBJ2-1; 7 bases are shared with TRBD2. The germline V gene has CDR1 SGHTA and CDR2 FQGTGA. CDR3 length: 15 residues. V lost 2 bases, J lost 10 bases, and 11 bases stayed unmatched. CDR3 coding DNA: TGTGCCAGCAGCTTATCTAGCGGAATGGCGGTAGAGCAGTTCTTC. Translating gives CASSLSSGMAVEQFF.

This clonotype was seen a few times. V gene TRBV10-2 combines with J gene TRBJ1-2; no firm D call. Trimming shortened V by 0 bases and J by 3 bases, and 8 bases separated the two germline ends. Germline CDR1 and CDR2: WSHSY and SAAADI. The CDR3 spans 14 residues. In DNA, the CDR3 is TGCGCCAGCAGTGAGTCGTCGGGTTACTATGGCTACACCTTC. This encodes CASSESSGYYGYTF.

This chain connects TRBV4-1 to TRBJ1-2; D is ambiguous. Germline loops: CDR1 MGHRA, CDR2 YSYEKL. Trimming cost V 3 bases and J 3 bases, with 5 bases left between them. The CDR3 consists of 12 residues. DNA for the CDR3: TGCGCCAGCAGCCAGGATCACTATGGCTACACCTTC. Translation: CASSQDHYGYTF.

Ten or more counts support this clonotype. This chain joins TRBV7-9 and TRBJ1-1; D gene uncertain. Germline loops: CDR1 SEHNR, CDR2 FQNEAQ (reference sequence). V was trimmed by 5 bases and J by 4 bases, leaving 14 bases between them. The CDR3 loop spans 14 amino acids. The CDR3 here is CASSGIQFSTEAFF. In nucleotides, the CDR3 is TGTGCCAGCAGCGGGATTCAGTTTAGCACTGAAGCTTTCTTT.

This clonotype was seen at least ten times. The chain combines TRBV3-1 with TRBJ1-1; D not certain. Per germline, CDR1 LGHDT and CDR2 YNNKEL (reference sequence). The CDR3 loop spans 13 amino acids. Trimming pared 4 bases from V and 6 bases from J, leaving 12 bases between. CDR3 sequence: CASSPLVGAEAFF. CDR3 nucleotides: TGTGCCAGCAGCCCACTAGTGGGTGCTGAAGCTTTCTTT.

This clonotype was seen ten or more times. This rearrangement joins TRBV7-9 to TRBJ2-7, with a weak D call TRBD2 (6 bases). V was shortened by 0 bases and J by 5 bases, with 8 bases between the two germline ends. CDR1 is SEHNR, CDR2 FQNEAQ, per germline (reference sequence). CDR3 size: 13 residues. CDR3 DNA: TGTGCCAGCAGCTTAGCTGGGGGGAACGAGCAGTACTTC. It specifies CASSLAGGNEQYF.

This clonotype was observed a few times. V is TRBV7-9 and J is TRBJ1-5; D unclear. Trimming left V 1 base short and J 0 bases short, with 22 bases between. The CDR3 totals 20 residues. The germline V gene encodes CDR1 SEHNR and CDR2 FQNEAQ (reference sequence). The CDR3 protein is CASSLVPWQERGYSNQPQHF. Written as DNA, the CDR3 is TGTGCCAGCAGCTTAGTACCCTGGCAGGAGCGAGGATATAGCAATCAGCCCCAGCATTTT.

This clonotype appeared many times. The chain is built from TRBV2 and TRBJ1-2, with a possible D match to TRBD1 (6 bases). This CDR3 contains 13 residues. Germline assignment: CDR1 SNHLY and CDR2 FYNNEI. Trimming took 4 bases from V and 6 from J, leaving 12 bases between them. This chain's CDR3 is CASSVSGDDGYTF. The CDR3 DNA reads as TGTGCCAGCAGTGTGTCAGGGGATGATGGCTACACCTTC.

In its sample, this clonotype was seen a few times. The CDR3 DNA sequence: TGCAGCGTTGATGGCCCCGAACAGGTTTACTATGGCTACACCTTC. Amino acids: CSVDGPEQVYYGYTF. V and J are TRBV29-1 and TRBJ1-2; D perhaps matches TRBD1 (5 bases). V was clipped by 3 bases and J by 3 bases, with 17 bases between them. The CDR3 has 15 amino acids. Germline assignment: CDR1 SQVTM and CDR2 ANQGSEA.

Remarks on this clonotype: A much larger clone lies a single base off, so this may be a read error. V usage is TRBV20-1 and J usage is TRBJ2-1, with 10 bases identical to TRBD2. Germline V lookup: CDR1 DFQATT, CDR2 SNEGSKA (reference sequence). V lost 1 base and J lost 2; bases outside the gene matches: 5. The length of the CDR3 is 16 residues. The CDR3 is CSARGRTSGAYNEQFF. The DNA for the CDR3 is TGCAGTGCTAGAGGGAGGACTAGCGGAGCCTACAATGAGCAGTTCTTC.

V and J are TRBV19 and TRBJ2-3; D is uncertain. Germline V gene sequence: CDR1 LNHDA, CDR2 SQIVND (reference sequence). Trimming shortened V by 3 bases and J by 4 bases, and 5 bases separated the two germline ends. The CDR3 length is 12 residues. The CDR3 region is CASSIRSDTQYF. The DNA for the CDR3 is TGTGCCAGTAGTATTCGGTCAGATACGCAGTATTTT.

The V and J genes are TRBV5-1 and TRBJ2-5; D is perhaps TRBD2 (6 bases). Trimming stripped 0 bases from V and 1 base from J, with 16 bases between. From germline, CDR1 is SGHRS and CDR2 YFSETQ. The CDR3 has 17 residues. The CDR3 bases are TGCGCCAGCAGCTTGGCCTTGTCGGCGGGGCTCCAAGAGACCCAGTACTTC. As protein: CASSLALSAGLQETQYF. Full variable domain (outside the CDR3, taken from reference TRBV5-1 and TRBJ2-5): KAGVTQTPRYLIKTRGQQVTLSCSPISGHRSVSWYQQTPGQGLQFLFEYFSETQRNKGNFPGRFSGRQFSNSRSEMNVSTLELGDSALYLCASSLALSAGLQETQYFGPGTRLLVL.

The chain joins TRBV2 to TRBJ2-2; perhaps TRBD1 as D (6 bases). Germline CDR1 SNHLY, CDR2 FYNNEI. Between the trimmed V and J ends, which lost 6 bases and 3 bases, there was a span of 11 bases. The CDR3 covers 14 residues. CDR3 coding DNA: TGTGCCAGCAGGTTACAGGGCGACACCGGGGAGCTGTTTTTT. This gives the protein CASRLQGDTGELFF. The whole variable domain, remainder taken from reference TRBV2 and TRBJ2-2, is EPEVTQTPSHQVTQMGQEVILRCVPISNHLYFYWYRQILGQKVEFLVSFYNNEISEKSEIFDDQFSVERPDGSNFTLKIRSTKLEDSAMYFCASRLQGDTGELFFGEGSRLTVL.

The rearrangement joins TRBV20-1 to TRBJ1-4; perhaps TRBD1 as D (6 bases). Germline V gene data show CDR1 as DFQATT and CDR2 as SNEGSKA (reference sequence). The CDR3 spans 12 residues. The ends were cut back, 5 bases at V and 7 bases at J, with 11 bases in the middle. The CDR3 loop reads CSAAGGGEKLFF. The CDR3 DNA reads TGCAGTGCTGCGGGGGGCGGTGAAAAACTGTTTTTT.

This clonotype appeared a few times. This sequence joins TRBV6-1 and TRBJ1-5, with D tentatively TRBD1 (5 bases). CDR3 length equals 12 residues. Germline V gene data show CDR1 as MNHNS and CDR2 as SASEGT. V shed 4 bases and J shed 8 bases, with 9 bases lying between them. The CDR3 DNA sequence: TGTGCCAGCAGTGGGGGCCCGGAGCCCCAGCATTTT. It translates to CASSGGPEPQHF.

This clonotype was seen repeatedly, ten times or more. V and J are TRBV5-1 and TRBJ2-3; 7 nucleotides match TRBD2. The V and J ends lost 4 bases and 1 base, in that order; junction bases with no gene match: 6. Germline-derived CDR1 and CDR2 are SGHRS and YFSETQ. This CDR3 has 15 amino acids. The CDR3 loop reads CASSPSGLRTDTQYF. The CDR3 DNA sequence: TGCGCCAGCAGCCCTAGCGGACTACGCACAGATACGCAGTATTTT.

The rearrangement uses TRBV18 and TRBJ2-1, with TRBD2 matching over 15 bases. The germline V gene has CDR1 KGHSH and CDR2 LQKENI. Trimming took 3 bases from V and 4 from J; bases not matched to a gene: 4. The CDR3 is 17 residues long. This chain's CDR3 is CASSPRGLAGGYNEQFF. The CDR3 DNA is TGTGCCAGCTCACCCCGAGGACTAGCGGGGGGGTACAATGAGCAGTTCTTC. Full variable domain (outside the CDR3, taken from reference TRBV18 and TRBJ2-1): NAGVMQNPRHLVRRRGQEARLRCSPMKGHSHVYWYRQLPEEGLKFMVYLQKENIIDESGMPKERFSAEFPKEGPSILRIQQVVRGDSAAYFCASSPRGLAGGYNEQFFGPGTRLTVL.